The clone carrying this TCR beta chain was counted a few times. Using immunoSEQ multiplex PCR, the repertoire was profiled, and TCRdb retains in-frame clones only, with some absent. The sample lists about 100,000 clones, 87% seen once, with roughly 2.5% in the top ten. These data come from a study of T cell responses to AZD1222 COVID-19 vaccine. The CDR3 is made up of 15 amino acids. CDR1 MGHRA and CDR2 YSYEKL come from the germline V gene. The trim removed 4 bases at V and 1 base at J, leaving 5 bases unmatched. The chain recombines TRBV4-1 with TRBJ2-7; the match to TRBD2 covers 9 bases. The sample consisted of peripheral blood, taken 28 days after the second AZD1222 dose. This clonotype was sampled from an adult who received the AZD1222 COVID-19 vaccine. The CDR3 is CASSLTSGRSYEQYF. CDR3 bases: TGCGCCAGCAGCCTTACAAGCGGGAGGTCCTACGAGCAGTACTTC.